One and the same sample provided the 5 T cell receptor beta chains below, sequenced in a study of human T cells and chemical hapten exposure. Stated time point: patch test 1, 2 weeks after DPC sensitization. Treatment of the sample: therapeutic diphenylcyclopropenone sensitization with weekly scalp DPC. TCRdb recomputed calls from the RACE reads with MiXCR, one row per CDR3 protein. Here the sample spans just over 80,000 distinct CDR3 sequences, roughly 10% being singletons. The material sequenced was whole blood, taken in connection with sensitization to the hapten diphenylcyclopropenone (DPC). The receptors stem from a woman aged 45-59 years with alopecia areata. Some clones in this sample may be carry-over from other donors' samples.

This clonotype appeared a few times. DNA of the CDR3: TGTGCCAGCAATGTGGGGGCGACGGGACAGGGAAAAAACATTCAGTACTTC. It is translated as CASNVGATGQGKNIQYF. This sequence joins TRBV28 and TRBJ2-4; 9 nucleotides agree with TRBD1. V shed 7 bases, J shed 4 bases, and the junction held 14 bases outside the gene matches. CDR3 length equals 17 residues. Germline V gives CDR1 MDHEN, CDR2 SYDVKM. Full variable domain (rest looked up from reference TRBV28 and TRBJ2-4): DVKVTQSSRYLVKRTGEKVFLECVQDMDHENMFWYRQDPGLGLRLIYFSYDVKMKEKGDIPEGYSVSREKKERFSLILESASTNQTSMYLCASNVGATGQGKNIQYFGAGTRLSVL.

Many counts were recorded for this clonotype. The V gene is TRBV19, the J gene TRBJ2-5; the match to TRBD1 covers 8 bases. CDR3 length equals 13 residues. V dropped 3 bases and J dropped 7; count of bases not matched to a gene: 4. Germline CDR1 LNHDA, CDR2 SQIVND (reference sequence). The CDR3 loop is CASSMDRDRTQYF. The CDR3 nucleotides read TGTGCCAGTAGTATGGACAGGGATAGGACCCAGTACTTC.

This clonotype has only a few counts. The chain carries TRBV4-2 and TRBJ2-5, with D possibly matching TRBD2 (5 bases). There are 15 residues in the CDR3. Trimming took off 2 bases at V and 1 base at J, with 11 bases between the two ends. The germline V gene encodes CDR1 LGHNA and CDR2 YNFKEQ. The CDR3 spells CASSQLGLAQETQYF. CDR3 nucleotide sequence: TGTGCCAGCAGCCAACTAGGACTGGCCCAAGAGACCCAGTACTTC.

This clonotype was counted ten times or more. The chain links TRBV7-2 to TRBJ1-4, with D hard to call. This CDR3 contains 13 residues. The V gene's germline CDR1 is SGHTA and CDR2 FQGNSA. V dropped 7 bases and J dropped 3 bases, with 9 bases sitting between them. CDR3 coding DNA: TGTGCCAGCACTGGGCTCGCTAATGAAAAACTGTTTTTT. Translated, it gives CASTGLANEKLFF.

The chain recombines TRBV7-9 with TRBJ2-3, with a possible D match to TRBD1 (5 bases). V gave up 0 bases and J gave up 4 bases, with 11 bases separating them. This CDR3 contains 15 residues. CDR1 is SEHNR and CDR2 is FQNEAQ in the germline V gene (reference sequence). The DNA of the CDR3 is TGTGCCAGCAGCTTAGCGCTAGGGGCGGCAGATACGCAGTATTTT. Protein sequence: CASSLALGAADTQYF.